Here is one T cell receptor beta chain with its context. Germline V gene lookup returns CDR1 SGHTA and CDR2 FQGNSA. The germline V and J ends were trimmed by 5 bases and 4 bases, with 15 bases remaining between them. The CDR3 runs to 15 residues. The sample is drawn from a study of OX40 agonist ivuxolimab in advanced cancers. Profiling relied on immunoSEQ multiplex PCR, and the TCRdb table lists in-frame clones only, not all of them. The data contain about 89,000 clones, roughly 88% of them singletons. The genes are TRBV7-2 and TRBJ1-5; D is ambiguous. This receptor was taken from an adult with an advanced solid tumor such as melanoma, head and neck, liver or kidney cancer. The sample here was CD4+ or CD8+ T cells sorted from blood, taken in a trial of the OX40 agonist ivuxolimab. The CDR3, as DNA: TGTGCCAGCAGCCTACAGATGGGAGGGAATCAGCCCCAGCATTTT. Translated, it gives CASSLQMGGNQPQHF.